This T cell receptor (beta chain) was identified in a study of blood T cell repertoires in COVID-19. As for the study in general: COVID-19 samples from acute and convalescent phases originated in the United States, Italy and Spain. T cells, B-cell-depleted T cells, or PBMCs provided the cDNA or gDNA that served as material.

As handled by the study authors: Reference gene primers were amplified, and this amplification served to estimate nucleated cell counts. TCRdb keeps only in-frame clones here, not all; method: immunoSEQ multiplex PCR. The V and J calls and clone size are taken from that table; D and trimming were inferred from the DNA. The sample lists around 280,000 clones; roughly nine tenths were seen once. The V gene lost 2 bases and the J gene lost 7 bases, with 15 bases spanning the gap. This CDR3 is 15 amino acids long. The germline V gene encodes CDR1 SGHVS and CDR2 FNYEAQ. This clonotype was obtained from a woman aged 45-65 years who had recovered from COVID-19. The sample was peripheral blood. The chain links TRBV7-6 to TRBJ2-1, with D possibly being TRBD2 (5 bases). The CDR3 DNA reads TGTGCCAGCAGCTTAAGGTTAGCGCAAGGAAATGAGCAGTTCTTC. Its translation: CASSLRLAQGNEQFF.